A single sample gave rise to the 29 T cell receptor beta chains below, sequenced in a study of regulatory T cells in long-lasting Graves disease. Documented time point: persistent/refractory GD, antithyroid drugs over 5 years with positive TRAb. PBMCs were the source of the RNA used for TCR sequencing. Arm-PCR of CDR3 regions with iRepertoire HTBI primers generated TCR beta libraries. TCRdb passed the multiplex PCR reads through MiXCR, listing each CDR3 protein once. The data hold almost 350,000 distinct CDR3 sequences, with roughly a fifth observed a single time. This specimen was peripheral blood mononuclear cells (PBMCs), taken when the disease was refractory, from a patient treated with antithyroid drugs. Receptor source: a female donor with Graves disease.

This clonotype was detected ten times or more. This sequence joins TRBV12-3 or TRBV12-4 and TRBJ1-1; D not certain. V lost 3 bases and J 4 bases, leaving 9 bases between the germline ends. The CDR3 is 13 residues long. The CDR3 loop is CASSLFSRTEAFF. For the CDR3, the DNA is TGTGCCAGCAGTTTGTTTTCGCGCACTGAAGCTTTCTTT.

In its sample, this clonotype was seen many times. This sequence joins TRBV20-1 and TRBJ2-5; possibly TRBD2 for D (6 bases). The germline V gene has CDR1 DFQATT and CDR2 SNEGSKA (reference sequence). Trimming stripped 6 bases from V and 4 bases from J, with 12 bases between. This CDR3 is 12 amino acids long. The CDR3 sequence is CSATRIGETQYF. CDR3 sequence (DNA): TGCAGTGCGACTAGAATTGGAGAGACCCAGTACTTC.

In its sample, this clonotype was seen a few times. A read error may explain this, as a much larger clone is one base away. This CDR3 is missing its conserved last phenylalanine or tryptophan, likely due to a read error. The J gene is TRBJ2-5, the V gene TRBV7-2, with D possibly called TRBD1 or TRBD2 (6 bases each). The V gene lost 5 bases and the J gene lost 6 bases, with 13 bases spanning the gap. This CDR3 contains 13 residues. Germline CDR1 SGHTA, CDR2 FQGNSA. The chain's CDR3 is CASSLVGGKTQYL. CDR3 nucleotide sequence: TGTGCCAGCAGCCTAGTAGGGGGGAAGACCCAGTACCTC.

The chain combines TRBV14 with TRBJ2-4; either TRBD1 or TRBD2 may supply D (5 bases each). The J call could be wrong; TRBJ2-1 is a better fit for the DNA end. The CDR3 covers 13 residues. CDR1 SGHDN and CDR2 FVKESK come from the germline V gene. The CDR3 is CASSPARGDEQFF. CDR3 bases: TGTGCCAGCAGCCCCGCCCGAGGGGATGAGCAGTTCTTC.

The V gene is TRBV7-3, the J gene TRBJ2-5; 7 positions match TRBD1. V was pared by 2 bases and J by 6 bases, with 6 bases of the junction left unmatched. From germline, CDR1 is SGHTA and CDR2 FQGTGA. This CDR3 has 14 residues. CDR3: CASSLYQGVKTQYF. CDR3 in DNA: TGTGCCAGCAGCTTATATCAGGGGGTGAAGACCCAGTACTTC.

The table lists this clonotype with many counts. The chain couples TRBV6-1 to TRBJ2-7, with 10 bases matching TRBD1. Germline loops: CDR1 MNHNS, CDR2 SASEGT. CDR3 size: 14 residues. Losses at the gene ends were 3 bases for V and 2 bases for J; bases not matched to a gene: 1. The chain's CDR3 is CASSDGTGAYEQYF. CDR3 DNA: TGTGCCAGCAGTGACGGGACAGGGGCCTACGAGCAGTACTTC.

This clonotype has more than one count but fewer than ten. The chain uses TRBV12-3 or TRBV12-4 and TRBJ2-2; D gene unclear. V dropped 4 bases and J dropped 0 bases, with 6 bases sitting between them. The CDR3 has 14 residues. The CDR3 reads CASSSMTNTGELFF. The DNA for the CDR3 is TGTGCCAGCAGTTCTATGACGAACACCGGGGAGCTGTTTTTT.

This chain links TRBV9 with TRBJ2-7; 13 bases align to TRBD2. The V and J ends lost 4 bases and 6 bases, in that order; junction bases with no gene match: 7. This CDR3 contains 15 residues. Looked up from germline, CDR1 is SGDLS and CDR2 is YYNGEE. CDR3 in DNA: TGTGCCAGCAGCATGACCGGGACTAGCGGGACCGAGCAGTACTTC. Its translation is CASSMTGTSGTEQYF.

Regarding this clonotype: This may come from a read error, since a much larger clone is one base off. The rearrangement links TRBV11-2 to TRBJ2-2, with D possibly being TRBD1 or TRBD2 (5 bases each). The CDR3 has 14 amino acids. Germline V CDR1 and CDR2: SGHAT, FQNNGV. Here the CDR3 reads CASTWGSMTGELLF. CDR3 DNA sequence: TGTGCCAGCACATGGGGGTCTATGACCGGGGAGCTGCTTTTT.

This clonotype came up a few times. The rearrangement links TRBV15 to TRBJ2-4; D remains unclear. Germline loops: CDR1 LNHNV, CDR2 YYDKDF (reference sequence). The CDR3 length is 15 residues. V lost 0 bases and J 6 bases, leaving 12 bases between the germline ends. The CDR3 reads CATSRDPRTVNIQYF. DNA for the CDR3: TGTGCCACCAGCAGAGATCCGCGGACCGTAAACATTCAGTACTTC.

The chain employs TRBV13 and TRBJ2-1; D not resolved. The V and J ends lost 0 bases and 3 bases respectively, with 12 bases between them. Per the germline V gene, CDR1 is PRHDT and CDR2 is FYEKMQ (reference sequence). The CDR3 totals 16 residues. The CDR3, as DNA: TGTGCCAGCAGCTTAGGACGACGCCGAGGCTACAATGAGCAGTTCTTC. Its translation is CASSLGRRRGYNEQFF.

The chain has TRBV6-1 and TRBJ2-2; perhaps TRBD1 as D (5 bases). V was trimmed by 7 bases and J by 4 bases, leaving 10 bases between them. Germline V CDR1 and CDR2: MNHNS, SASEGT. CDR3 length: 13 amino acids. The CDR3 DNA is TGTGCCAGCAATGGACAACCCACCGGGGAGCTGTTTTTT. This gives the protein CASNGQPTGELFF.

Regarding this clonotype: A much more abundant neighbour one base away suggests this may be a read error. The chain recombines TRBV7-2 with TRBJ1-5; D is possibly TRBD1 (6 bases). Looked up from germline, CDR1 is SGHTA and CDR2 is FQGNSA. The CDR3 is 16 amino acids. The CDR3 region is CAGSLGGALGNQPQHF. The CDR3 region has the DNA TGTGCCGGCAGCTTAGGGGGGGCGCTGGGCAATCAGCCCCAGCATTTT.

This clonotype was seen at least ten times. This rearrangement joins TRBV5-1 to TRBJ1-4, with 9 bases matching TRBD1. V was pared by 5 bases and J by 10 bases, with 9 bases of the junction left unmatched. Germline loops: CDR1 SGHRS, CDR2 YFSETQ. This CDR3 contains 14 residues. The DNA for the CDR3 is TGCGCCAGCAGACGGGACAGGGAAGAACGAAAACTGTTTTTT. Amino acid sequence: CASRRDREERKLFF.

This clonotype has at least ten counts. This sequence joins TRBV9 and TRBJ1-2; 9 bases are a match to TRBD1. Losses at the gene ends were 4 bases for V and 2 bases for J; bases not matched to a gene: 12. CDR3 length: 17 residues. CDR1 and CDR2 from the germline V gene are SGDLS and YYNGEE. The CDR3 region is CASSTPSGQGMNYGYTF. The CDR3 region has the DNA TGTGCCAGCAGCACCCCCTCCGGACAGGGGATGAACTATGGCTACACCTTC.

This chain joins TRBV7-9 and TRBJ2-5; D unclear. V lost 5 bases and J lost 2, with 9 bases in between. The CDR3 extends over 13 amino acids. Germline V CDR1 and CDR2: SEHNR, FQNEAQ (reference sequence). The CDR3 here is CASSREIQETQYF. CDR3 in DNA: TGTGCCAGCAGCCGTGAGATACAAGAGACCCAGTACTTC.

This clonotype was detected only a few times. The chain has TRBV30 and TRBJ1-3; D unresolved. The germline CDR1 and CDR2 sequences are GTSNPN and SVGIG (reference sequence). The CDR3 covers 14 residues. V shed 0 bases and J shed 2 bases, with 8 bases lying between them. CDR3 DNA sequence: TGTGCCTGGAGTGTCCGAGGAACTGGAAACACCATATATTTT. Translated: CAWSVRGTGNTIYF.

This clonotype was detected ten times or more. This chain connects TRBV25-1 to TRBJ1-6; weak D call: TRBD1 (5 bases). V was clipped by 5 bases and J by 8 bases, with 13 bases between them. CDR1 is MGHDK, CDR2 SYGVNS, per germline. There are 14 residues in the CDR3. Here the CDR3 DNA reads TGTGCCAGCAGTACCCCCGGGACGGATTCACCCCTCCACTTT. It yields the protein CASSTPGTDSPLHF.

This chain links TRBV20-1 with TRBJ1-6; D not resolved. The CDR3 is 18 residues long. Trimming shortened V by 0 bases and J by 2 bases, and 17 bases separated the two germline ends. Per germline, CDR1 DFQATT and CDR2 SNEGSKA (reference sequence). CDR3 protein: CSARELPTTRPYNSPLHF. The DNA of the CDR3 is TGCAGTGCTAGAGAGCTCCCGACGACTCGCCCCTATAATTCACCCCTCCACTTT.

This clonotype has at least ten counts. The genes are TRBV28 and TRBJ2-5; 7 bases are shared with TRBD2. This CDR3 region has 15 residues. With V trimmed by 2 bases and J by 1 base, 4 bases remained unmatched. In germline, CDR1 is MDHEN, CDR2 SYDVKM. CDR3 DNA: TGTGCCAGCAGTTTAATAGCGGGTTTCCAAGAGACCCAGTACTTC. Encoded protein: CASSLIAGFQETQYF.

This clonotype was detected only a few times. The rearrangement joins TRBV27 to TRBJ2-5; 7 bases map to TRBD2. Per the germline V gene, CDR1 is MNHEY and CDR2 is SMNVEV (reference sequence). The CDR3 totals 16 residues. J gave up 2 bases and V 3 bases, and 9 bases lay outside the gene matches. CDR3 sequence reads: CASSLGAGTTQETQYF. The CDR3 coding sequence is TGTGCCAGCAGTTTGGGAGCGGGAACCACTCAAGAGACCCAGTACTTC.

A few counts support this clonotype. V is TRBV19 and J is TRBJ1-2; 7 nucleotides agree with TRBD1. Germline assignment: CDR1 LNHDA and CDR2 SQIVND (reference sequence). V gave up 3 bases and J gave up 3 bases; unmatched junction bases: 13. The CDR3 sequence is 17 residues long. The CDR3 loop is CASSIILGTENYYGYTF. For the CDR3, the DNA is TGTGCCAGTAGTATCATCCTCGGGACAGAAAACTACTATGGCTACACCTTC.

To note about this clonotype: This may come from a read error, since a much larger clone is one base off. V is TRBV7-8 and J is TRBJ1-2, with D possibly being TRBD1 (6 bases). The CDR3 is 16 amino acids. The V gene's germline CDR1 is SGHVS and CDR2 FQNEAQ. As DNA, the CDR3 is TGTGCCAGCAGCCGTGCCGCCGGGGGCGCTAACTATAGCTACACCTTC. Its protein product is CASSRAAGGANYSYTF.

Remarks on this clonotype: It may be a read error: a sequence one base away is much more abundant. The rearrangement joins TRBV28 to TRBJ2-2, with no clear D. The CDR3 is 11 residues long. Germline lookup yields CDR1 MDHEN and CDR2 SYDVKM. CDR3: CTSIWAGELFF. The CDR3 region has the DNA TGTACCAGCATTTGGGCCGGGGAGCTGTTTTTT.

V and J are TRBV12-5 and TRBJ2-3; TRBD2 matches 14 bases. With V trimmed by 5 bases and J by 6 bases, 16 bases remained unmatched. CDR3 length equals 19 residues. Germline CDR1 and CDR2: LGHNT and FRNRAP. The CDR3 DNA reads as TGTGCTAGTGGTGGGGGACTAGCGGGGGACCAGGCGCACAGCGATACGCAGTATTTT. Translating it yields CASGGGLAGDQAHSDTQYF.

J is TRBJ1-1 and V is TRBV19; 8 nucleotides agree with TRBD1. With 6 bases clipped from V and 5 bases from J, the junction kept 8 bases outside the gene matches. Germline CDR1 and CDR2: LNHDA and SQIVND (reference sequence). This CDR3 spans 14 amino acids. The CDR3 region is CASRPTGEETEAFF. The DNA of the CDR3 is TGTGCCAGTAGACCGACAGGGGAGGAAACTGAAGCTTTCTTT.

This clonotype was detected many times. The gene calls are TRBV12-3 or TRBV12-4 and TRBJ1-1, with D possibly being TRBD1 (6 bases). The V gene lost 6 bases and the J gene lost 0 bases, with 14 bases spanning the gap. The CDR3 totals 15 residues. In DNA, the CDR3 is TGTGCCAGCAGCACTGGGGGCAGCTTGAACACTGAAGCTTTCTTT. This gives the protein CASSTGGSLNTEAFF.

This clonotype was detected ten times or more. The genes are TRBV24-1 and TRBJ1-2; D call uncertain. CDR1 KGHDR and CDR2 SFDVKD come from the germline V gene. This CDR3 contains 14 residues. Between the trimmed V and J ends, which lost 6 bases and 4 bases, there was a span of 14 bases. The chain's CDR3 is CATSLSNSPYGYTF. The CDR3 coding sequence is TGTGCCACCAGTCTATCCAACAGCCCCTATGGCTACACCTTC.

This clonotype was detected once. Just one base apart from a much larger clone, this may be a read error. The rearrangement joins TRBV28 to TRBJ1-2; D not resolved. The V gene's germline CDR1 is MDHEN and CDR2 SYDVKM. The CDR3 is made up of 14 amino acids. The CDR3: CASGFGVLPHGYTF. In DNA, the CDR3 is TGTGCCAGCGGTTTCGGGGTACTCCCCCATGGCTACACCTTC.